The T cell receptor beta chain under discussion was sequenced for a study of blood T cell repertoires in COVID-19. As originally analysed: Estimation of nucleated cell counts was performed using reference gene primer amplification. Here immunoSEQ multiplex PCR was the method, and the copy in TCRdb shows in-frame clones only, minus some. That table gives V, J and clone size, and the DNA gave D and trimming. The data show 80,000 to 100,000 clones, with 75% to 85% seen just once and 10% held by the top ten. This clone was seen a few times. Sequenced sample: peripheral blood. The sequence derives from a woman in her sixties or seventies with acute or convalescent COVID-19.

The CDR3: CASSEGPPGGTGYEQYF. Here the CDR3 DNA reads TGTGCCAGCAGTGAAGGCCCTCCGGGGGGCACTGGCTACGAGCAGTACTTC. The chain employs TRBV2 and TRBJ2-7, with D possibly matching TRBD2 (7 bases). V was shortened by 1 base and J by 3 bases, with 19 bases between the two germline ends. Per the germline V gene, CDR1 is SNHLY and CDR2 is FYNNEI. The CDR3 has 17 amino acids.